The present TCR beta chain was sequenced within a study of shared clonotypes between healthy human individuals. Trimming stripped 9 bases from V and 5 bases from J, with 7 bases between. Germline CDR1 reads MNHNY; CDR2 reads SVGAGI (reference sequence). This CDR3 has 10 residues. The repertoire was sequenced with immunoSEQ multiplex PCR; TCRdb's copy has only in-frame clones and lacks some. The sample lists 2 million to 2.5 million clones, nearly 97% occurring once. The J gene is TRBJ1-2, the V gene TRBV6-6; no firm D call. The receptor was derived from a man between 18 and 35 years old in good health. Sequenced sample: naive CD4+ T cells sorted from blood. Subset indicated: CD45RA+ positively selected. The DNA of the CDR3 is TGTGCCAGTCTGGAGTATGGCTACACCTTC. Protein: CASLEYGYTF.